Listed below are T cell receptor beta chains from one sample, sequenced in a study of control samples from healthy donors and cancer patients. Profiled with immunoSEQ multiplex PCR; TCRdb holds only in-frame clones, not every one. Among under 150,000 clones listed, roughly nine tenths were seen once. Sequencing input: blood. The receptors derive from a young man in good health. Each CDR3 is given with its conserved first and last residue. A D gene is named only where the DNA matches it firmly. The listing skips clone size in some rows; elsewhere it reads once, few, many or a size class.

V gene,D gene,clone size,J gene,CDR3 protein,CDR3 DNA
TRBV6-1,TRBD2,.,TRBJ2-3,CASSEFLAVNTDTQYF,TGTGCCAGCAGTGAATTTCTAGCGGTAAACACAGATACGCAGTATTTT
TRBV4-1,.,.,TRBJ1-4,CASSQDPRREKLFF,TGCGCCAGCAGCCAAGATCCACGGCGCGAAAAACTGTTTTTT
TRBV30,.,.,TRBJ1-4,CAWSVSYREKLFF,TGTGCCTGGAGTGTATCTTATCGAGAAAAACTGTTTTTT
TRBV25-1,.,.,TRBJ1-1,CASSESWRGPNTEAFF,TGTGCCAGCAGTGAAAGTTGGAGGGGCCCGAACACTGAAGCTTTCTTT
TRBV5-6,TRBD2,.,TRBJ2-7,CASSRTSPGLANYEQYF,TGTGCCAGCAGCCGTACATCTCCGGGACTAGCGAACTACGAGCAGTACTTC
TRBV6-4,TRBD2,many,TRBJ2-1,CASSERGGSYNEQFF,TGTGCCAGCAGTGAGCGGGGGGGCTCCTACAATGAGCAGTTCTTC
TRBV5-4,.,.,TRBJ2-7,CASSLVGSPYEQYF,TGTGCCAGCAGCTTGGTCGGGTCCCCCTACGAGCAGTACTTC
TRBV4-1,TRBD2,.,TRBJ2-3,CASSQGLAGGYSSTDTQYF,TGCGCCAGCAGCCAAGGCCTAGCGGGAGGGTATTCTAGCACAGATACGCAGTATTTT
TRBV6-2/TRBV6-3,.,.,TRBJ2-3,CASSYRTRGYTQYF,TGTGCCAGCAGTTACCGGACCCGGGGGTATACGCAGTATTTT
TRBV10-3,TRBD1,.,TRBJ1-6,CATQTDREISPLHF,TGTGCCACCCAGACGGACAGGGAAATATCCCCCCTCCACTTT
TRBV2,TRBD1,.,TRBJ1-6,CASSRQDRESNSPLHF,TGTGCCAGCAGTCGCCAGGACAGGGAAAGCAATTCACCCCTCCACTTT
TRBV7-2,.,.,TRBJ1-2,CASSLVSYGYTF,TGTGCCAGCAGCTTAGTTAGCTATGGCTACACCTTC
TRBV7-2,.,.,TRBJ1-6,CASSLHAPGNSPLHF,TGTGCCAGCAGCCTACACGCCCCGGGTAATTCACCCCTCCACTTT
TRBV11-2,.,.,TRBJ2-1,CASSPIGGRVEQFF,TGTGCCAGCAGCCCTATTGGGGGTAGGGTTGAGCAGTTCTTC
TRBV11-2,TRBD1,.,TRBJ2-7,CASTPGQGAYEQYF,TGTGCCAGCACACCGGGACAGGGGGCCTACGAGCAGTACTTC
TRBV6-2/TRBV6-3,TRBD2,.,TRBJ2-7,CASSFGLAGVGEQYF,TGTGCCAGCAGTTTCGGACTAGCGGGGGTTGGCGAGCAGTACTTC
TRBV7-9,TRBD1,.,TRBJ1-4,CASSSPTGVNEKLFF,TGTGCCAGCAGCTCCCCGACAGGGGTTAATGAAAAACTGTTTTTT
TRBV6-5,.,.,TRBJ1-1,CASSYEPNTEAFF,TGTGCCAGCAGTTACGAACCCAACACTGAAGCTTTCTTT
TRBV11-3,.,.,TRBJ1-4,CASSRRDGGFNEKLFF,TGTGCCAGCAGCCGGAGGGACGGAGGGTTTAATGAAAAACTGTTTTTT
TRBV9,.,.,TRBJ2-3,CASSPFGGPDLFTDTQYF,TGTGCCAGCTCCCCCTTCGGGGGTCCAGATCTATTCACAGATACGCAGTATTTT
TRBV5-8,.,.,TRBJ1-3,CASTLGQSSGNTIYF,TGTGCCAGCACCCTAGGACAGAGCTCTGGAAACACCATATATTTT
TRBV25-1,.,.,TRBJ1-1,CASSEWQGLNTEAFF,TGTGCCAGCAGTGAATGGCAGGGCCTGAACACTGAAGCTTTCTTT
TRBV18,.,.,TRBJ1-1,CASSPGLGRITEAFF,TGTGCCAGCTCACCCGGACTGGGGAGAATCACTGAAGCTTTCTTT
TRBV18,TRBD1,.,TRBJ2-3,CASSPFSTGASTDTQYF,TGTGCCAGCTCACCATTTTCGACAGGGGCGAGCACAGATACGCAGTATTTT
TRBV5-5,TRBD1,once,TRBJ1-1,CASSFRTGQLAEAFF,TGTGCCAGCAGCTTTAGGACAGGGCAACTGGCTGAAGCTTTCTTT
TRBV7-6,.,.,TRBJ2-3,CASSLAGSGDTQYF,TGTGCCAGCAGCTTAGCGGGGTCGGGAGATACGCAGTATTTT
TRBV19,TRBD1,.,TRBJ1-2,CASAPGTANYGYTF,TGTGCCAGTGCGCCTGGGACAGCGAACTATGGCTACACCTTC
TRBV10-3,.,.,TRBJ2-7,CAISKTESHEQYF,TGTGCCATCAGCAAGACAGAATCCCACGAGCAGTACTTC
TRBV5-4,.,once,TRBJ1-1,CASSSTNTEAFF,TGTGCCAGCAGCTCCACGAACACTGAAGCTTTCTTT
TRBV24-1,.,.,TRBJ2-3,CATRYMDTQYF,TGTGCCACCAGGTACATGGATACGCAGTATTTT
TRBV9,.,.,TRBJ2-5,CASSVGGVQETQYF,TGTGCCAGCAGCGTAGGTGGGGTCCAAGAGACCCAGTACTTC
TRBV6-5,.,.,TRBJ1-6,CASSVSSYNSPLHF,TGTGCCAGCAGCGTGAGCTCCTATAATTCACCCCTCCACTTT
TRBV12-5,TRBD1,.,TRBJ2-4,CASGPGQGANIQYF,TGTGCTAGTGGCCCCGGACAGGGGGCCAACATTCAGTACTTC